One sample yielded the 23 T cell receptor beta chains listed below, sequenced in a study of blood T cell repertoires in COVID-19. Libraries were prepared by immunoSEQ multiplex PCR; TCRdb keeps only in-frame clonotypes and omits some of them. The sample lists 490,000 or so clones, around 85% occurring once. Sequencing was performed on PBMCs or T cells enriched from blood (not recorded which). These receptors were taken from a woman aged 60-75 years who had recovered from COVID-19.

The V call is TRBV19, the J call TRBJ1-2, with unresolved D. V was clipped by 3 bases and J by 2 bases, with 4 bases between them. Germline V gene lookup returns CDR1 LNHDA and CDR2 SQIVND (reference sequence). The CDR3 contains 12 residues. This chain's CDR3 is CASSIANYGYTF. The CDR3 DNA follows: TGTGCCAGTAGTATCGCGAACTATGGCTACACCTTC.

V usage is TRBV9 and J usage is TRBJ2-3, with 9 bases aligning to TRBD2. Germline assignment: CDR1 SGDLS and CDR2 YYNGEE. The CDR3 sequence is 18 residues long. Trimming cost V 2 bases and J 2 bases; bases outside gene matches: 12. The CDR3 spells CASSVRGGLFVTTDTQYF. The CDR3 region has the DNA TGTGCCAGCAGCGTGCGGGGGGGCCTTTTTGTGACCACAGATACGCAGTATTTT. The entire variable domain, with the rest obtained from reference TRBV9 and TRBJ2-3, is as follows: DSGVTQTPKHLITATGQRVTLRCSPRSGDLSVYWYQQSLDQGLQFLIQYYNGEERAKGNILERFSAQQFPDLHSELNLSSLELGDSALYFCASSVRGGLFVTTDTQYFGPGTRLTVL.

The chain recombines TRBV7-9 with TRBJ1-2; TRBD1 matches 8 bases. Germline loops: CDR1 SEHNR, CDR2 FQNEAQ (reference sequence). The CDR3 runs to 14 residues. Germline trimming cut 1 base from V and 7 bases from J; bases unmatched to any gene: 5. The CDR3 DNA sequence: TGTGCCAGCAGCTTAGTGATGACAGGGGCTGGCTACACCTTC. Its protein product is CASSLVMTGAGYTF.

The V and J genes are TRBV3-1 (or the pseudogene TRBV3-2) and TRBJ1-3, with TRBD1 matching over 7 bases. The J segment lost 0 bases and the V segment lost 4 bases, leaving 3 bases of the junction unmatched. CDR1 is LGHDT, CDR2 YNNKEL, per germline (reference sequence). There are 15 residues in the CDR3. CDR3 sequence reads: CASSLRTGSGNTIYF. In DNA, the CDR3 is TGTGCCAGCAGCCTCCGGACAGGCTCTGGAAACACCATATATTTT.

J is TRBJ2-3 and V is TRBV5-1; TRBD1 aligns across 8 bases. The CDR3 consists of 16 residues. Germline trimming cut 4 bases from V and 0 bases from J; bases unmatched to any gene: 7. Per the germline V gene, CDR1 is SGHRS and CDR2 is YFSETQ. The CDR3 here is CASSLQGGFSTDTQYF. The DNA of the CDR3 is TGCGCCAGCAGCCTACAGGGGGGATTTAGCACAGATACGCAGTATTTT.

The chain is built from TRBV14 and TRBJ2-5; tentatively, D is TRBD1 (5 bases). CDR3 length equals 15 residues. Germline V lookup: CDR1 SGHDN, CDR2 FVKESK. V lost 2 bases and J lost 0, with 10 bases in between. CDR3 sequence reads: CASSQKGWYQETQYF. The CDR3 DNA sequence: TGTGCCAGCAGCCAAAAGGGGTGGTACCAAGAGACCCAGTACTTC.

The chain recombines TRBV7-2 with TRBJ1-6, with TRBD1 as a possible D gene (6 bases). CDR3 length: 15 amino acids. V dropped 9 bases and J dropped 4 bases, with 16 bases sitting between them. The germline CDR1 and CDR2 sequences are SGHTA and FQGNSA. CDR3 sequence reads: CASKKGVGYNSPLHF. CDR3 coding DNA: TGTGCCAGTAAAAAGGGGGTGGGATATAATTCACCCCTCCACTTT.

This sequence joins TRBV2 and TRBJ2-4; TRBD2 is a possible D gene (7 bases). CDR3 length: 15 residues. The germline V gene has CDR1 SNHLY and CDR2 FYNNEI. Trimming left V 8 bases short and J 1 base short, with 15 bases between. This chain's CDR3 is CASSGGARAKNIQYF. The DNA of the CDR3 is TGTGCCAGCTCGGGGGGCGCGAGGGCCAAAAACATTCAGTACTTC.

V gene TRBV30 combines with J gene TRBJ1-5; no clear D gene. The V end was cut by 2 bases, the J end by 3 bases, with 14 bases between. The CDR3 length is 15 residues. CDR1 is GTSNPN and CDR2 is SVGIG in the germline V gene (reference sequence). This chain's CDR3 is CAWSKVAGNNQPQHF. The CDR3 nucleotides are TGTGCCTGGAGTAAGGTGGCAGGTAACAATCAGCCCCAGCATTTT.

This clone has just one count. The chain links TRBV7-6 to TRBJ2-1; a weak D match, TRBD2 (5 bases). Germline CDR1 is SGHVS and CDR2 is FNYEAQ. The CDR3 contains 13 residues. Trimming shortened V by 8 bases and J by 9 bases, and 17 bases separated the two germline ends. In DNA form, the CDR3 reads TGTGCCAGCTGGTTGAGGGCGTGGGGTGAGCAGTTCTTC. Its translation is CASWLRAWGEQFF.

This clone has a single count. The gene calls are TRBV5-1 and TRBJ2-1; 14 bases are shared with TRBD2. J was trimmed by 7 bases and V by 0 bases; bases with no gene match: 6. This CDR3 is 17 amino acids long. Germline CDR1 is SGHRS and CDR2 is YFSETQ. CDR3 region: CASSLGLAGGPGNEQFF. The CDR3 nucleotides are TGCGCCAGCAGCTTGGGACTAGCGGGGGGGCCTGGAAATGAGCAGTTCTTC.

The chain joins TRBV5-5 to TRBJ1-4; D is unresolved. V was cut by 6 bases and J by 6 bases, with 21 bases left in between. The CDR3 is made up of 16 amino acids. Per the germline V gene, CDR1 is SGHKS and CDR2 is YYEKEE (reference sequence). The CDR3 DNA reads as TGTGCCAGCACTACAGACGTGGCAGGCCCGGATGAAAAACTGTTTTTT. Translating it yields CASTTDVAGPDEKLFF.

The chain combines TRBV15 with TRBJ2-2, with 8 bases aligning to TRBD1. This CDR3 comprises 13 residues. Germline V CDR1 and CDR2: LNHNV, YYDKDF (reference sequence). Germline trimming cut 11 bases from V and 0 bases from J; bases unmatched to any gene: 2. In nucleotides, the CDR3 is TGTGCCGTGGGACAGGCGAACACCGGGGAGCTGTTTTTT. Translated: CAVGQANTGELFF.

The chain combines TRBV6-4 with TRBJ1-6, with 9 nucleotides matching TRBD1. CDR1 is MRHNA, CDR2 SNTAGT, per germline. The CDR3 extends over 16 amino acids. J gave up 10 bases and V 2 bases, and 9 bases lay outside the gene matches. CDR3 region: CASSDRPGQGLSPLHF. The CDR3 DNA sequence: TGTGCCAGCAGTGACCGACCGGGACAGGGATTGTCACCCCTCCACTTT.

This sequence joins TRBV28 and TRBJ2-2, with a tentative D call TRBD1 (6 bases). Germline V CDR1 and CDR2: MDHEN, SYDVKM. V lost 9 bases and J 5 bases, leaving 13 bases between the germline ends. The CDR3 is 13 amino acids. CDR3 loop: CASSFRGTGELFF. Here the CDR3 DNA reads TGTGCCAGTTCATTCAGGGGAACCGGGGAGCTGTTTTTT. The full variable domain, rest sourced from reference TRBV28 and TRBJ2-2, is DVKVTQSSRYLVKRTGEKVFLECVQDMDHENMFWYRQDPGLGLRLIYFSYDVKMKEKGDIPEGYSVSREKKERFSLILESASTNQTSMYLCASSFRGTGELFFGEGSRLTVL.

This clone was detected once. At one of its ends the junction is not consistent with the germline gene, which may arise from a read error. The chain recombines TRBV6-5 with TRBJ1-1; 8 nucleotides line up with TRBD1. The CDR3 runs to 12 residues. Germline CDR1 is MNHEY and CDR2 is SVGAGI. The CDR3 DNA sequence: TGTGCCAGCAGTTACGGGACAGGACGGGGGGTCTTT. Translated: CASSYGTGRGVF.

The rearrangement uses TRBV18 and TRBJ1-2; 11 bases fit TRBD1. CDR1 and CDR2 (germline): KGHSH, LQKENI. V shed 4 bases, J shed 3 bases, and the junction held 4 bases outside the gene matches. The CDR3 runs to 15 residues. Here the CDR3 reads CASSLGQGADYGYTF. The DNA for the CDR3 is TGTGCCAGCTCACTAGGACAGGGGGCCGACTATGGCTACACCTTC.

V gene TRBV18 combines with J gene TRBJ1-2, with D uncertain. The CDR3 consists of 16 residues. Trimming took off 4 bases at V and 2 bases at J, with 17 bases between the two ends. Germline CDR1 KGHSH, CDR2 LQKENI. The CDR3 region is CASSLTDTPRNYGYTF. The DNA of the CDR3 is TGTGCCAGCTCACTTACCGATACCCCGAGGAACTATGGCTACACCTTC.

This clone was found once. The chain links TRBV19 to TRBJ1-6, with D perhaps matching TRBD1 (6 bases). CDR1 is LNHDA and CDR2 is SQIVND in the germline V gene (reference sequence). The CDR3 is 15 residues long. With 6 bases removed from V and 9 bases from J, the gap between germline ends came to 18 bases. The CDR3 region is CASRFDRLVGSPLHF. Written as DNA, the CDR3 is TGTGCCAGTAGATTCGACAGGCTTGTCGGTTCACCCCTCCACTTT.

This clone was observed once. In nucleotides, the CDR3 is TGTGCCTGGGACAGGGGGAGTATCGCAGATACGCAGTATTTT. Its protein product is CAWDRGSIADTQYF. J is TRBJ2-3 and V is TRBV30; 9 bases are shared with TRBD1. Trimming cost V 5 bases and J 4 bases; bases outside gene matches: 7. The CDR3 length is 14 residues. Germline CDR1 reads GTSNPN; CDR2 reads SVGIG (reference sequence).

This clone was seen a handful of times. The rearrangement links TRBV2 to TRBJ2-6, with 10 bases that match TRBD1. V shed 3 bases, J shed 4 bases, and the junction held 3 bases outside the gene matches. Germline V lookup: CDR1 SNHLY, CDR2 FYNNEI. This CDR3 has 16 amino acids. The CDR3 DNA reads TGTGCCAGCAGTGAGGGACAGGGGCGAGGGGCCAACGTCCTGACTTTC. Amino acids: CASSEGQGRGANVLTF.

In nucleotides, the CDR3 is TGTGCCAGTAGGTGGACAGGAACGAAACAGCCCCAGCATTTT. Translating gives CASRWTGTKQPQHF. The rearrangement joins TRBV19 to TRBJ1-5, with TRBD1 matching over 7 bases. The germline gives CDR1 LNHDA, CDR2 SQIVND (reference sequence). The J segment lost 7 bases and the V segment lost 6 bases, leaving 9 bases of the junction unmatched. The CDR3 is 14 amino acids.

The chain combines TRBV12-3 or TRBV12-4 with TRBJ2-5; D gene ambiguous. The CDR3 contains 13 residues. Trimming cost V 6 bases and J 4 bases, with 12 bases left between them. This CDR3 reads CASSPLGRETQYF. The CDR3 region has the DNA TGTGCCAGCAGCCCTTTGGGCCGAGAGACCCAGTACTTC.